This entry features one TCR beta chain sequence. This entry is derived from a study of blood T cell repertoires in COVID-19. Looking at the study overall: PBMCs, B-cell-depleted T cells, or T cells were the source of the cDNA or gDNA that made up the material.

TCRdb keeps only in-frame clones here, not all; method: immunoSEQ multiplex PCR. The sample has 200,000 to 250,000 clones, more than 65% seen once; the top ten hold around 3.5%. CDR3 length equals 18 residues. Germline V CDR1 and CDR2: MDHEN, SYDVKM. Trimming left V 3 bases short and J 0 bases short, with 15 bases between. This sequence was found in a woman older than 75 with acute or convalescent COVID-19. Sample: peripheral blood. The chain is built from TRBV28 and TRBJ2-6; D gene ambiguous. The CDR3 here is CASSFYRKLISGANVLTF. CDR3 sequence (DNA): TGTGCCAGCAGTTTTTACAGAAAACTCATCTCTGGGGCCAACGTCCTGACTTTC.